A selection of T cell receptor beta chains follows, all from one sample in a study of OX40 agonist ivuxolimab in advanced cancers. The assay was immunoSEQ multiplex PCR, and TCRdb's table has in-frame clones only and misses some. The sample carries some 20,000 clones, approximately 79% recorded once. The source material was CD4+ or CD8+ T cells sorted from blood, sampled in a trial of the OX40 agonist ivuxolimab. The receptors were gathered from an adult with an advanced solid tumor such as melanoma, head and neck, liver or kidney cancer. Each CDR3 is given with its conserved first and last residue. Fields, in order: D gene, clone size, J gene, V gene, CDR3 DNA, CDR3 protein. D genes are given only for firm matches. Clone size is shown for a subset of rows, as once, few, many or a class of expanded clone.

TRBD1 few TRBJ1-1 TRBV6-5 TGTGCCAGCAGACCCGACAGGGGGCGAACTGAAGCTTTCTTT CASRPDRGRTEAFF
NA NA TRBJ1-6 TRBV10-3 TGTGCCATCAGCGATGATCGTCATCGGAGGAGCTCCTATAATTCACCCCTCCACTTT CAISDDRHRRSSYNSPLHF
TRBD1 NA TRBJ2-7 TRBV28 TGTGCCAGCAGTCCCGGGACAGTCTCCTACGAGCAGTACTTC CASSPGTVSYEQYF
NA NA TRBJ2-7 TRBV5-1 TGCGCCAGCAGCTTAGCTAGCGTCTCCTACGAGCAGTACTTC CASSLASVSYEQYF
TRBD1 NA TRBJ1-2 TRBV5-1 TGCGCCAGCACCCCGACAGGGGCCCAATATGGCTACACCTTC CASTPTGAQYGYTF
NA NA TRBJ1-2 TRBV25-1 TGTGCCAGCAGTCCCTCCGGGAGGGGGATAGCTAACTATGGCTACACCTTC CASSPSGRGIANYGYTF
NA NA TRBJ2-7 TRBV6-1 TGTGCCAGCAGTGACTGGTACGAGCAGTACTTC CASSDWYEQYF
NA few TRBJ1-2 TRBV28 TGTGCCAGCAGTGGGACGGGTTATGGCTACACCTTC CASSGTGYGYTF
TRBD1 NA TRBJ1-4 TRBV18 TGTGCCAGCTCACCAGACAGGGGTGAAAAACTGTTTTTT CASSPDRGEKLFF
TRBD1 NA TRBJ2-5 TRBV28 TGTGCCAGCAGTCGGCTCGGGACAGGGGATGAGACCCAGTACTTC CASSRLGTGDETQYF
NA once TRBJ1-2 TRBV15 TGTGCCACCAGCAGAGATTCGGGACCGTCCTCGAGAGGCTACACCTTC CATSRDSGPSSRGYTF